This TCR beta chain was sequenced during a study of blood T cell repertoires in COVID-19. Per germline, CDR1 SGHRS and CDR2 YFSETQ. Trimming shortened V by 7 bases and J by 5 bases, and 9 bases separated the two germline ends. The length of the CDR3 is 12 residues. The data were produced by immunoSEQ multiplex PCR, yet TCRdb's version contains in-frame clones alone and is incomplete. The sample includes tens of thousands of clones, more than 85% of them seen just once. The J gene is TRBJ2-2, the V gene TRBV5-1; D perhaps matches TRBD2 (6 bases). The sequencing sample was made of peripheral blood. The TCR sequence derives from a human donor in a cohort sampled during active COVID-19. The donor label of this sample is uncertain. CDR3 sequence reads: CASRGGTGELFF. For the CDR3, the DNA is TGCGCCAGCCGGGGAGGTACCGGGGAGCTGTTTTTT.